This TCR beta chain came from a study of blood T cell repertoires in COVID-19 (TCRdb year 2020). Regarding the study in general: Collaborator samples came from the United States, Italy and Spain and covered acute and convalescent phases of COVID-19. Subjects who had been exposed to COVID-19, were actively infected with it, or had recovered from it provided the deeply sampled blood TCRbeta repertoires that made up the dataset. Samples were obtained from the ongoing ImmuneRACE study (first 160 participants) and from about 1,300 subjects provided by 6 global collaborators. The repertoires were made available in a free public database intended to serve as a resource for research on the immune response to SARS-CoV-2. Where HLA class I and class II types were available, the types were taken from metadata supplied by the sample provider, not from assay-based typing. The sample metadata nearly always contained a de-identified subject ID, COVID-19 status, age in years and sex. The material from the prospective study consisted of cDNA or gDNA derived from T cells, B-cell-depleted T cells, or PBMCs. Study-wide findings and limitations: How much clinical and demographic metadata was included differed by source and by participant, and the metadata was provided uncurated.

TCRbeta CDR3 regions were amplified from genomic DNA using the immunoSEQ Assay, a bias-controlled multiplex PCR. Turning to the authors' computational methods: Within the assay, amplification of reference gene primers was used to estimate how many nucleated cells each sample contained. Sequence reads were collapsed and filtered to measure the absolute abundance of every unique TCRbeta CDR3 rearrangement. For each sample, productive Simpson clonality was calculated as the square root of Simpson's diversity index across productive rearrangements. This is the immuneACCESS table as TCRdb keeps it, with only in-frame sequences that have V and J called. A part of the clones is gone; compared with another copy, unresolved V genes explain less than half, and the rest is unexplained. Clone size and the V and J calls come from that table; the DNA yielded D and trimming. This sample gives fewer than 350,000 clones in total; about nine tenths of them show up just once. Of the sample, approximately 4.7% is held by the ten largest clones.

A single count supports this clone. It has no known antigen specificity. No base qualities exist here, and no much larger clone lies one base off it. V and J are trimmed by 9 bases and 6 bases, and the gene matches miss 12 bases of the junction. Sequences SNHLY (CDR1) and FYNNEI (CDR2) are obtained from the germline V gene. The CDR3 runs 14 residues from the cysteine to the phenylalanine. Just the 42-base CDR3 DNA is kept, in frame starting at base 1. Participants in the prospective study were aged roughly 18 to 100 years, lived in some 24 United States geographic areas, and enrolled through a virtual design. To assign participants to cohorts, the prospective study relied on clinical history that participants themselves reported in a screening survey and a study questionnaire. Recovered participants in ImmuneRACE Cohort 3 were defined as having two consecutive negative NP/OP PCR tests, clearance from a healthcare professional, or resolution of symptoms. In the prospective study, whole blood, serum and a nasopharyngeal or oropharyngeal swab were collected from each participant by mobile phlebotomists. Additional blood draws and questionnaires over a 2-month period could optionally be provided by prospective study participants. Blood samples from the prospective study were shipped frozen or at room temperature prior to DNA extraction.

Sequencing was carried out using PBMCs or T cells enriched from blood (not recorded which). The receptor was isolated from a man in his sixties who had recovered from COVID-19. The sequence links TRBV2 to TRBJ2-7, with 9 bases matching TRBD1. The CDR3 here reads CASKKTGGSSEQYF. The nucleotides read TGTGCCAGTAAAAAGACAGGGGGTAGTTCCGAGCAGTACTTC.